This is a list of T cell receptor beta chains from one sample in a study of blood T cell repertoires in COVID-19. Profiled with immunoSEQ multiplex PCR; TCRdb holds only in-frame clones, not every one. Of some 670,000 clones listed, 75% to 90% are singletons. Sample: peripheral blood. Source of these receptors: a woman between 18 and 29 years old with acute or convalescent COVID-19. Each CDR3 is given with its conserved first and last residue. Size is omitted from some rows. Given values are once, few, many or a class for expanded clones.

v_gene: TRBV7-9
abundance: -
j_gene: TRBJ1-2
CDR3aa: CASSPRGVGYTF

v_gene: TRBV27
abundance: -
j_gene: TRBJ2-2
CDR3aa: CASSLSGGGRTGELFF

v_gene: TRBV7-6
abundance: few
j_gene: TRBJ1-4
CDR3aa: CASSPRQGSNEKLFF

v_gene: TRBV6-2/TRBV6-3
abundance: once
j_gene: TRBJ1-1
CDR3aa: CASSYKGTEAFF

v_gene: TRBV7-3
abundance: -
j_gene: TRBJ2-1
CDR3aa: CASSLQGFEPEQFF

v_gene: TRBV7-8
abundance: -
j_gene: TRBJ1-2
CDR3aa: CASSFGGGNYGYTF

v_gene: TRBV7-9
abundance: -
j_gene: TRBJ1-2
CDR3aa: CASSLASQDYGYTF

v_gene: TRBV3-1/TRBV3-2
abundance: -
j_gene: TRBJ2-2
CDR3aa: CASSPLAYGELFF

v_gene: TRBV5-1
abundance: -
j_gene: TRBJ2-3
CDR3aa: CASSSNLAGARDTQYF

v_gene: TRBV4-1
abundance: -
j_gene: TRBJ1-6
CDR3aa: CASSQDRPGETPLHF

v_gene: TRBV5-1
abundance: once
j_gene: TRBJ2-5
CDR3aa: CASSLEFGQGSGFIETQYF

v_gene: TRBV18
abundance: -
j_gene: TRBJ1-5
CDR3aa: CASSQTADSNQPQHF

v_gene: TRBV30
abundance: -
j_gene: TRBJ1-6
CDR3aa: CAWRATVDSPLHF

v_gene: TRBV6-5
abundance: -
j_gene: TRBJ1-6
CDR3aa: CASSSRSSYNSPLHF

v_gene: TRBV25-1
abundance: -
j_gene: TRBJ1-5
CDR3aa: CASRVDTLNQPQHF

v_gene: TRBV5-4
abundance: once
j_gene: TRBJ1-3
CDR3aa: CASSLGTGLTSGNTIYF

v_gene: TRBV10-2
abundance: -
j_gene: TRBJ1-1
CDR3aa: CASRREDRYTEAFF

v_gene: TRBV7-8
abundance: once
j_gene: TRBJ2-5
CDR3aa: CASSLGGGFQETQYF

v_gene: TRBV2
abundance: -
j_gene: TRBJ1-5
CDR3aa: CASSEARTALIRAQHF

v_gene: TRBV30
abundance: -
j_gene: TRBJ1-1
CDR3aa: CAWSVQGNTEAFF

v_gene: TRBV27
abundance: -
j_gene: TRBJ2-2
CDR3aa: CASRQTYRVKDGDGELFF

v_gene: TRBV4-1
abundance: -
j_gene: TRBJ1-2
CDR3aa: CASSQGFIRGAEGYTF

v_gene: TRBV4-1
abundance: -
j_gene: TRBJ1-2
CDR3aa: CASSRLGQLNYGYTF

v_gene: TRBV3-1/TRBV3-2
abundance: -
j_gene: TRBJ2-3
CDR3aa: CASSQESSGAGSDTQYF

v_gene: TRBV7-2
abundance: once
j_gene: TRBJ1-5
CDR3aa: CASSSGLFSNQPQHF

v_gene: TRBV6-4
abundance: -
j_gene: TRBJ1-5
CDR3aa: CASSSRRGQGRNSNQPQHF

v_gene: TRBV4-3
abundance: -
j_gene: TRBJ1-2
CDR3aa: CASSQGGTVFNYGYTF

v_gene: TRBV18
abundance: -
j_gene: TRBJ1-1
CDR3aa: CASSPSAAAEAFF

v_gene: TRBV4-1
abundance: -
j_gene: TRBJ2-7
CDR3aa: CASSLENSGAGYEQYF

v_gene: TRBV6-5
abundance: -
j_gene: TRBJ1-5
CDR3aa: CATAPGGNQPQHF

v_gene: TRBV20-1
abundance: -
j_gene: TRBJ1-3
CDR3aa: CSASQLSRAYF

v_gene: TRBV19
abundance: -
j_gene: TRBJ1-4
CDR3aa: CASKEDPTNEKLFF

v_gene: TRBV21-1
abundance: -
j_gene: TRBJ2-7
CDR3aa: CASSWGGRDEQYF

v_gene: TRBV18
abundance: -
j_gene: TRBJ2-7
CDR3aa: CASSRIRDRFYEQYF

v_gene: TRBV27
abundance: once
j_gene: TRBJ1-2
CDR3aa: CASSLGTGGGHGYTF

v_gene: TRBV9
abundance: -
j_gene: TRBJ1-2
CDR3aa: CASSPETNYGYTF

v_gene: TRBV6-4
abundance: -
j_gene: TRBJ2-1
CDR3aa: CASSDSTPNEQFF

v_gene: TRBV28
abundance: -
j_gene: TRBJ1-4
CDR3aa: CASSTSGTGSEKLFF

v_gene: TRBV7-2
abundance: -
j_gene: TRBJ1-5
CDR3aa: CASSVQGSNQPQHF

v_gene: TRBV29-1
abundance: -
j_gene: TRBJ2-6
CDR3aa: CSAGQAPSGANVLTF

v_gene: TRBV4-1
abundance: -
j_gene: TRBJ1-1
CDR3aa: CASSLGATMNTEAFF

v_gene: TRBV5-6
abundance: -
j_gene: TRBJ1-2
CDR3aa: CASSFLASGYGYTF

v_gene: TRBV4-2
abundance: -
j_gene: TRBJ2-2
CDR3aa: CASSQEGGGAVGELFF

v_gene: TRBV2
abundance: once
j_gene: TRBJ2-7
CDR3aa: CASSNLFPTGNPYEQYF

v_gene: TRBV7-2
abundance: -
j_gene: TRBJ1-5
CDR3aa: CASSKPARGGNQPQHF

v_gene: TRBV18
abundance: -
j_gene: TRBJ1-1
CDR3aa: CASSPDRSEAFF

v_gene: TRBV6-1
abundance: -
j_gene: TRBJ1-5
CDR3aa: CASSEAGGSNQPQHF

v_gene: TRBV19
abundance: -
j_gene: TRBJ2-7
CDR3aa: CASSPGHFYEQYF

v_gene: TRBV7-2
abundance: -
j_gene: TRBJ1-1
CDR3aa: CASSRTGIDAEAFF

v_gene: TRBV15
abundance: -
j_gene: TRBJ1-4
CDR3aa: CATSRDPGVGPTNEKLFF

v_gene: TRBV9
abundance: -
j_gene: TRBJ1-1
CDR3aa: CASSQIPGQTEAFF

v_gene: TRBV30
abundance: -
j_gene: TRBJ2-6
CDR3aa: CAWSVPQGASGANVLTF

v_gene: TRBV25-1
abundance: -
j_gene: TRBJ1-4
CDR3aa: CASSEYTGWEKLFF

v_gene: TRBV6-5
abundance: -
j_gene: TRBJ1-1
CDR3aa: CASRYDRDMNTEAFF